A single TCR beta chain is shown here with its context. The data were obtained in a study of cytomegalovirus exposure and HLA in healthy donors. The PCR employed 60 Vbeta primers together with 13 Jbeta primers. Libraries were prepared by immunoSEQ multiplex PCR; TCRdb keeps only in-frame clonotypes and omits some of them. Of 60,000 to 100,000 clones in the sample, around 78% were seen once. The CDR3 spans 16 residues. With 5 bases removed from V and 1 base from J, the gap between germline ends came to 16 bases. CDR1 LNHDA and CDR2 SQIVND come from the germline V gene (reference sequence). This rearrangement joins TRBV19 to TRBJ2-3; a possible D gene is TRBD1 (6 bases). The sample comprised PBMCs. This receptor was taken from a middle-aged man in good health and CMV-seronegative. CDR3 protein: CASSPLTGLGTDTQYF. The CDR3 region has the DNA TGTGCCAGTAGTCCGCTGACAGGACTTGGCACAGATACGCAGTATTTT.